One and the same sample provided the 8 T cell receptor beta chains below, sequenced in a study of cytomegalovirus exposure and HLA in healthy donors. It was with 60 Vbeta and 13 Jbeta primers that the PCR ran. The repertoire was sequenced with immunoSEQ multiplex PCR; TCRdb's copy has only in-frame clones and lacks some. The sample carries 310,000 or so clones, approximately 90% recorded once. What was sequenced was PBMCs. Receptors were obtained from a woman in her late teens or twenties in good health and CMV-seronegative.

The chain couples TRBV5-6 to TRBJ1-6, with 9 bases lining up with TRBD1. Germline CDR1 SGHDT, CDR2 YYEEEE. The J segment lost 9 bases and the V segment lost 0 bases, leaving 7 bases of the junction unmatched. The CDR3 spans 16 residues. CDR3 bases: TGTGCCAGCAGCTTGGACAGGGGGCTGGGCGGTTCACCCCTCCACTTT. This encodes CASSLDRGLGGSPLHF.

In its sample, this clone was seen a few times. The CDR3 region is CASLRTGILEAFF. CDR3 bases: TGTGCCAGCTTGAGGACGGGAATTCTAGAAGCTTTCTTT. The V call is TRBV5-6, the J call TRBJ1-1, with D hard to call. Trimming shortened V by 7 bases and J by 8 bases, and 18 bases separated the two germline ends. This CDR3 has 13 residues. Germline V gene sequence: CDR1 SGHDT, CDR2 YYEEEE.

V and J are TRBV7-8 and TRBJ2-1; D is undetermined. Trimming left V 6 bases short and J 2 bases short, with 17 bases between. The germline V gene has CDR1 SGHVS and CDR2 FQNEAQ. CDR3 length: 16 amino acids. The CDR3 region has the DNA TGTGCCAGCAGGCAGAACCACCTTAGCACCTACAATGAGCAGTTCTTC. Translating gives CASRQNHLSTYNEQFF.

The V call is TRBV7-8, the J call TRBJ2-7; 8 nucleotides align to TRBD2. The junction had 9 bases not matched to a gene; V was cut back by 5 bases and J by 0 bases. The CDR3 spans 16 residues. The germline gives CDR1 SGHVS, CDR2 FQNEAQ. CDR3: CASSPVSAGGSYEQYF. The CDR3 nucleotides are TGTGCCAGCAGCCCCGTCTCGGCGGGGGGCTCCTACGAGCAGTACTTC.

J is TRBJ2-1 and V is TRBV12-5; 7 positions agree with TRBD2. CDR1 is LGHNT and CDR2 is FRNRAP in the germline V gene. CDR3 length: 13 residues. J gave up 8 bases and V 6 bases, and 7 bases lay outside the gene matches. The CDR3 loop reads CASGPLGRDEQFF. CDR3 nucleotide sequence: TGTGCTAGTGGCCCCCTTGGGAGGGATGAGCAGTTCTTC.

The sample holds one count of this clone. The V call is TRBV6-5, the J call TRBJ2-7; possibly TRBD1 for D (5 bases). The V gene lost 6 bases and the J gene lost 0 bases, with 15 bases spanning the gap. This CDR3 has 15 residues. Germline CDR1 and CDR2: MNHEY and SVGAGI. CDR3 sequence (DNA): TGTGCCAGCAGAAAAACCCGGACACTCTCCTACGAGCAGTACTTC. Protein sequence: CASRKTRTLSYEQYF.

The gene calls are TRBV7-3 and TRBJ1-2; TRBD1 matches 10 bases. This CDR3 has 16 amino acids. With 5 bases clipped from V and 4 bases from J, the junction kept 10 bases outside the gene matches. CDR1 is SGHTA and CDR2 is FQGTGA in the germline V gene. CDR3 amino acids: CASSSETGGYPYGYTF. In DNA, the CDR3 is TGTGCCAGCAGCAGCGAGACAGGGGGCTACCCCTATGGCTACACCTTC.

This chain uses TRBV6-6 with TRBJ2-5; D may be TRBD2 (6 bases). There are 16 residues in the CDR3. V gave up 6 bases and J gave up 6 bases, with 23 bases separating them. The germline gives CDR1 MNHNY, CDR2 SVGAGI (reference sequence). CDR3 in amino acids: CASRSPGSSKTKTQYF. The CDR3 DNA reads TGTGCCAGCAGATCCCCCGGGAGTAGCAAAACTAAGACCCAGTACTTC.